The rows below give T cell receptor beta chains drawn from one sample of a study of cytomegalovirus exposure and HLA in healthy donors. Assay used: immunoSEQ multiplex PCR; TCRdb lists only in-frame clones, some missing. The repertoire has 59,000 or so clones, 89% of them found once; the top ten carry 15%. Material for sequencing was PBMCs. Source of these receptors: a woman younger than 35 in good health and CMV-seronegative. Each CDR3 is given with its conserved first and last residue. A D gene is named only where the DNA matches it firmly. Not every row has a clone size; where given, it reads once, few, many or a size class.

j_call: TRBJ1-3; clone_size: NA; d_call: NA; v_call: TRBV5-6; cdr3_nt: TGTGCCAGCAGCTTCGGGACTGGCTCTGGAAACACCATATATTTT; cdr3_aa: CASSFGTGSGNTIYF
j_call: TRBJ2-2; clone_size: NA; d_call: TRBD2; v_call: TRBV15; cdr3_nt: TGTGCCACCAGCAGACGGGAGGATAGCGGGGAGCTGTTTTTT; cdr3_aa: CATSRREDSGELFF
j_call: TRBJ1-5; clone_size: NA; d_call: TRBD1; v_call: TRBV19; cdr3_nt: TGTGCCAGTAGTATCCCAGGGGGCCAACAGCCCCAGCATTTT; cdr3_aa: CASSIPGGQQPQHF
j_call: TRBJ2-1; clone_size: NA; d_call: TRBD1; v_call: TRBV5-4; cdr3_nt: TGTGCCAGCAGCATGGACAGGGGGGTTTATCATGAGCAGTTCTTC; cdr3_aa: CASSMDRGVYHEQFF
j_call: TRBJ2-1; clone_size: once; d_call: NA; v_call: TRBV28; cdr3_nt: TGTGCCAGCAGTTTCTTGGGGGGATTAGTCTACAATGAGCAGTTCTTC; cdr3_aa: CASSFLGGLVYNEQFF
j_call: TRBJ1-1; clone_size: NA; d_call: NA; v_call: TRBV9; cdr3_nt: TGTGCCAGCAGCGTAGGGGGAGGGTTGAACACTGAAGCTTTCTTT; cdr3_aa: CASSVGGGLNTEAFF
j_call: TRBJ2-1; clone_size: once; d_call: TRBD1; v_call: TRBV27; cdr3_nt: TGTGCCAGCAGTAGGTTGACAGGGGGCTCCTACAATGAGCAGTTCTTC; cdr3_aa: CASSRLTGGSYNEQFF
j_call: TRBJ1-4; clone_size: once; d_call: NA; v_call: TRBV2; cdr3_nt: TGTGCCAGCAGTACAAGTGAAAAACTGTTTTTT; cdr3_aa: CASSTSEKLFF
j_call: TRBJ1-2; clone_size: medium-sized; d_call: TRBD1; v_call: TRBV19; cdr3_nt: TGTGCCAGTAGTATGGAGACAGGGGGTGGCTATGGCTACACCTTC; cdr3_aa: CASSMETGGGYGYTF
j_call: TRBJ2-2; clone_size: NA; d_call: NA; v_call: TRBV27; cdr3_nt: TGTGCCAGCAGTCGAGGAGCAGGGCAGGTCACCGGGGAGCTGTTTTTT; cdr3_aa: CASSRGAGQVTGELFF
j_call: TRBJ1-1; clone_size: NA; d_call: TRBD1; v_call: TRBV18; cdr3_nt: TGTGCCAGCTTACAGTACAGGGACAGGCGGACTGAAGCTTTCTTT; cdr3_aa: CASLQYRDRRTEAFF
j_call: TRBJ2-5; clone_size: NA; d_call: TRBD2; v_call: TRBV30; cdr3_nt: TGTGCCCGAGGGCGGGAGGGCCCTCGGGAGACCCAGTACTTC; cdr3_aa: CARGREGPRETQYF
j_call: TRBJ2-3; clone_size: NA; d_call: NA; v_call: TRBV27; cdr3_nt: TGTGCCAGCAGTTTAGGCGGCAGTGGCACAGATACGCAGTATTTT; cdr3_aa: CASSLGGSGTDTQYF
j_call: TRBJ2-7; clone_size: NA; d_call: NA; v_call: TRBV7-9; cdr3_nt: TGTGCCAGCAGCTTGGGGCCCTCCGAGCAGTACTTC; cdr3_aa: CASSLGPSEQYF
j_call: TRBJ1-2; clone_size: NA; d_call: NA; v_call: TRBV7-9; cdr3_nt: TGTGCCAGCAGCTTAGGGACACCGTGGTTGAATGGCTACACCTTC; cdr3_aa: CASSLGTPWLNGYTF
j_call: TRBJ2-7; clone_size: NA; d_call: TRBD2; v_call: TRBV12-5; cdr3_nt: TGTGCTAGTAGTAGCGGGGGATCCTACGAGCAGTACTTC; cdr3_aa: CASSSGGSYEQYF
j_call: TRBJ2-1; clone_size: few; d_call: TRBD1; v_call: TRBV7-6; cdr3_nt: TGTGCCAGCAGCTTGGCTACAGGGGGCCGCAATGAGCAGTTCTTC; cdr3_aa: CASSLATGGRNEQFF
j_call: TRBJ2-4; clone_size: NA; d_call: NA; v_call: TRBV28; cdr3_nt: TGTGCCAGCAGTCCGAGACACCTTGCCAAAAACATTCAGTACTTC; cdr3_aa: CASSPRHLAKNIQYF
j_call: TRBJ1-2; clone_size: NA; d_call: NA; v_call: TRBV7-6; cdr3_nt: TGTGCCAGCAGCCCGGGGGGGCTGGGGGAGTACTATGGCTACACCTTC; cdr3_aa: CASSPGGLGEYYGYTF
j_call: TRBJ1-4; clone_size: once; d_call: NA; v_call: TRBV4-3; cdr3_nt: TGCGCCAGCAATCCCATGGCAGGAAATAATGAAAAACTGTTTTTT; cdr3_aa: CASNPMAGNNEKLFF
j_call: TRBJ2-2; clone_size: NA; d_call: TRBD1; v_call: TRBV7-9; cdr3_nt: TGTGCCAGCAGCTCATACAAGCCAGGGGGCGCAAACACCGGGGAGCTGTTTTTT; cdr3_aa: CASSSYKPGGANTGELFF
j_call: TRBJ2-1; clone_size: NA; d_call: TRBD2; v_call: TRBV25-1; cdr3_nt: TGTGCCAGCAGTGAGAGACTAGCGGGCACAAATGAGCAGTTCTTC; cdr3_aa: CASSERLAGTNEQFF
j_call: TRBJ1-1; clone_size: NA; d_call: NA; v_call: TRBV2; cdr3_nt: TGTGCCAGCAAGGGGACTCAAGGGACTGAAGCTTTCTTT; cdr3_aa: CASKGTQGTEAFF
j_call: TRBJ2-5; clone_size: NA; d_call: TRBD2; v_call: TRBV11-2; cdr3_nt: TGTGCCAGCAGCTTTGGTAGCGGGGCAACCCAAGAGACCCAGTACTTC; cdr3_aa: CASSFGSGATQETQYF
j_call: TRBJ2-1; clone_size: NA; d_call: TRBD2; v_call: TRBV2; cdr3_nt: TGTGCCAGCAGTACTCCTCCGGGACTAGCGGGAGGGCAATCCTACAATGAGCAGTTCTTC; cdr3_aa: CASSTPPGLAGGQSYNEQFF
j_call: TRBJ2-7; clone_size: NA; d_call: TRBD2; v_call: TRBV28; cdr3_nt: TGTGCCAGCAGTTTAACTAGCGGGGCTGCCTACGAGCAGTACTTC; cdr3_aa: CASSLTSGAAYEQYF
j_call: TRBJ2-7; clone_size: NA; d_call: NA; v_call: TRBV27; cdr3_nt: TGTGCCAGCAGCCGATACCCAGGGGCCAGCTCCTACGAGCAGTACTTC; cdr3_aa: CASSRYPGASSYEQYF
j_call: TRBJ1-5; clone_size: NA; d_call: TRBD1; v_call: TRBV15; cdr3_nt: TGTGCCACCAGCAAGGGGACAGAGAGCAATCAGCCCCAGCATTTT; cdr3_aa: CATSKGTESNQPQHF
j_call: TRBJ2-1; clone_size: NA; d_call: TRBD2; v_call: TRBV5-6; cdr3_nt: TGTGCCAGCAGCTTGATTTCTAGCGGGACCAATGAGCAGTTCTTC; cdr3_aa: CASSLISSGTNEQFF